The source of this TCR beta chain is a study of shared clonotypes between healthy human individuals. Each cell subset's genomic DNA was divided evenly among several immunoSEQ plates. Among the unsorted PBMC samples, replicate PCRs used approximately 320 ng DNA, 30,000 to 35,000 T cell genomes. Sequencing on ten immunoSEQ deep assay plates was performed for unsorted PBMC DNA. Authors' data handling: Without quality scores, immunoSEQ junctional reads could not be filtered like full-length reads. The assay was immunoSEQ multiplex PCR, and TCRdb's table has in-frame clones only and misses some. The DNA gave D and trimming, while V, J and clone size come from that table. The table has a few hundred thousand clones, roughly 80% seen once. The CDR3 is made up of 14 amino acids. CDR1 and CDR2 (germline): GTSNPN, SVGIG (reference sequence). V lost 0 bases to trimming and J lost 9 bases, with 12 bases between them.

Sequenced sample: PBMCs. J is TRBJ1-6 and V is TRBV30, with TRBD1 as a possible D gene (5 bases). The receptor comes from a woman in her thirties or forties in good health. Some clones in this sample may be carry-over from other donors' samples. CDR3 nucleotides: TGTGCCTGGAGTGTTTGGCAGGGTCGTTCACCCCTCCACTTT. This encodes CAWSVWQGRSPLHF.